The 22 T cell receptor beta chains below were found in one sample sequenced in a study of cytomegalovirus exposure and HLA in healthy donors. PCR amplification relied on 60 Vbeta primers (plus 13 Jbeta primers). Data came from immunoSEQ multiplex PCR; TCRdb stores just in-frame clones and leaves some out. Of 150,000 to 250,000 clones listed, 82% are singletons. Sequencing used PBMCs. All receptors derive from a boy younger than 10 in good health and CMV-seronegative.

The chain has TRBV2 and TRBJ2-7, with TRBD2 matching over 7 bases. V shed 4 bases and J 4 bases; nucleotides not matched to a gene: 1. The CDR3 has 12 amino acids. Looked up from germline, CDR1 is SNHLY and CDR2 is FYNNEI. In DNA, the CDR3 is TGTGCCAGCAGTGGGCGGGGGTACGAGCAGTACTTC. The encoded protein is CASSGRGYEQYF.

The chain combines TRBV7-8 with TRBJ1-1; tentatively, D is TRBD1 (6 bases). The V end lost 5 bases, the J end lost 4 bases, and 20 bases lay between the germline ends. Germline CDR1 is SGHVS and CDR2 is FQNEAQ. The CDR3 covers 16 residues. DNA of the CDR3: TGTGCCAGCAGCCAAAGCCAGGGAGGGGGGAGCACTGAAGCTTTCTTT. This translates into CASSQSQGGGSTEAFF.

CDR3 sequence reads: CARSLGTSITTDTQYF. CDR3 bases: TGTGCCAGAAGCTTGGGAACCAGTATCACCACAGATACGCAGTATTTT. The genes are TRBV5-3 and TRBJ2-3; the D is unclear. TRBV5-3 is flagged as an ORF with uncertain function. V was clipped by 0 bases and J by 2 bases, with 13 bases between them. CDR3 size: 16 residues.

The chain joins TRBV4-3 to TRBJ2-5, with a possible D match to TRBD2 (6 bases). V was clipped by 0 bases and J by 7 bases, with 15 bases between them. This CDR3 spans 15 amino acids. Germline V CDR1 and CDR2: LGHNA, YSLEER. The CDR3 bases are TGCGCCAGCAGCCAAGATCTCGGGGGTGGAGGGACCCAGTACTTC. Amino acid sequence: CASSQDLGGGGTQYF.

V is TRBV5-4 and J is TRBJ1-2; weak D call: TRBD1 (5 bases). The V gene's germline CDR1 is SGHNT and CDR2 YYREEE (reference sequence). The CDR3 is 15 amino acids. Deletions cut 3 bases from V and 7 bases from J, with 19 bases between. DNA of the CDR3: TGTGCCAGCAGCTCCGGGGGACTCACCAAGGGTGGCTACACCTTC. This gives the protein CASSSGGLTKGGYTF.

This chain uses TRBV15 with TRBJ1-5; maybe TRBD1 (5 bases). V dropped 0 bases and J dropped 0 bases, with 12 bases sitting between them. CDR1 and CDR2 from the germline V gene are LNHNV and YYDKDF (reference sequence). This CDR3 comprises 17 residues. CDR3 sequence reads: CATSRDRRGYSNQPQHF. The CDR3 coding sequence is TGTGCCACCAGCAGAGATCGGCGGGGGTATAGCAATCAGCCCCAGCATTTT.

The chain links TRBV19 to TRBJ1-1; 8 nucleotides agree with TRBD1. J lost 4 bases, V lost 5 bases, and 6 bases had no gene match. This CDR3 has 14 residues. From germline, CDR1 is LNHDA and CDR2 SQIVND (reference sequence). The CDR3 coding sequence is TGTGCCAGTAGTTCCACAGGGGGTACCACTGAAGCTTTCTTT. Translating gives CASSSTGGTTEAFF.

This clone was observed once. The chain carries TRBV2 and TRBJ1-1, with 9 bases fitting TRBD1. V shed 0 bases and J 5 bases; nucleotides not matched to a gene: 10. CDR1 is SNHLY and CDR2 is FYNNEI in the germline V gene. CDR3 length: 17 residues. The CDR3 is CASSEALPGQGYTEAFF. The DNA of the CDR3 is TGTGCCAGCAGTGAAGCTTTGCCGGGACAGGGATATACTGAAGCTTTCTTT.

The J gene is TRBJ2-1, the V gene TRBV7-3, with TRBD2 identical over 8 bases. Germline V gives CDR1 SGHTA, CDR2 FQGTGA. J lost 6 bases, V lost 3 bases, and 7 bases had no gene match. The length of the CDR3 is 15 residues. DNA for the CDR3: TGTGCCAGCAGCTTTGGCGGGACTAGAGGCAATGAGCAGTTCTTC. This sequence encodes CASSFGGTRGNEQFF.

The V call is TRBV10-3, the J call TRBJ1-2, with a weak D call TRBD1 (6 bases). CDR1 is ENHRY and CDR2 is SYGVKD in the germline V gene. The CDR3 runs to 17 residues. V lost 6 bases to trimming and J lost 1 base, with 21 bases between them. The CDR3 loop reads CAISYLDSTLFNYGYTF. CDR3 DNA: TGTGCCATCAGCTACCTGGACAGCACCCTTTTTAACTATGGCTACACCTTC.

The genes are TRBV19 and TRBJ2-4; D gene unclear. Germline values: CDR1 LNHDA, CDR2 SQIVND (reference sequence). Trimming left V 5 bases short and J 8 bases short, with 10 bases between. The CDR3 has 12 amino acids. CDR3 residues: CASSALRDIQYF. In DNA, the CDR3 is TGTGCCAGTAGTGCCCTTAGAGACATTCAGTACTTC.

This clone appeared a few times. This chain uses TRBV10-3 with TRBJ1-1; TRBD1 might be the D (5 bases). The CDR3 is 14 amino acids. V lost 2 bases and J lost 4, with 11 bases in between. Germline V gene sequence: CDR1 ENHRY, CDR2 SYGVKD. In nucleotides, the CDR3 is TGTGCCATCAGTGAGGTGGGGCCGGGCACTGAAGCTTTCTTT. Amino acid sequence: CAISEVGPGTEAFF.

The genes are TRBV5-6 and TRBJ2-7; perhaps TRBD2 as D (7 bases). The CDR3 is made up of 16 amino acids. Trimming stripped 2 bases from V and 4 bases from J, with 19 bases between. CDR1 and CDR2 (germline): SGHDT, YYEEEE. The CDR3 DNA sequence: TGTGCCAGCAGCTTCGGGGGGCGAGAGAGTGGATACGAGCAGTACTTC. It encodes CASSFGGRESGYEQYF.

The rearrangement links TRBV5-4 to TRBJ2-4, with 7 bases aligning to TRBD2. The CDR3 runs to 15 residues. CDR1 and CDR2 (germline): SGHNT, YYREEE (reference sequence). V was clipped by 4 bases and J by 7 bases; unmatched bases: 11. The DNA for the CDR3 is TGTGCCAGCAGCCCAACCCCGGGACTACGTAACATTCAGTACTTC. It specifies CASSPTPGLRNIQYF.

The chain is built from TRBV6-5 and TRBJ1-6; the D is unclear. The V gene's germline CDR1 is MNHEY and CDR2 SVGAGI. Trimming left V 2 bases short and J 8 bases short, with 10 bases between. The CDR3 consists of 14 residues. The chain's CDR3 is CASSYGGSDSPLHF. The CDR3 nucleotides read TGTGCCAGCAGTTACGGAGGGAGCGATTCACCCCTCCACTTT.

The chain combines TRBV7-2 with TRBJ1-4; TRBD1 aligns across 8 bases. Germline V gene lookup returns CDR1 SGHTA and CDR2 FQGNSA. The CDR3 sequence is 15 residues long. Germline trimming cut 5 bases from V and 7 bases from J; bases unmatched to any gene: 9. This CDR3 is CASSGWAGGFEKLFF. CDR3 nucleotide sequence: TGTGCCAGCAGCGGATGGGCAGGGGGCTTTGAAAAACTGTTTTTT.

The chain combines TRBV5-1 with TRBJ2-7; D possibly corresponds to TRBD1 (6 bases). The germline gives CDR1 SGHRS, CDR2 YFSETQ. The CDR3 is made up of 15 amino acids. Trimming removed 4 bases from V and 5 bases from J, with 19 bases in between. This CDR3 is CASSPAGRGPDEQYF. As DNA, the CDR3 is TGCGCCAGCAGCCCGGCCGGCAGGGGTCCGGACGAGCAGTACTTC.

The gene calls are TRBV7-2 and TRBJ1-2; 9 bases are shared with TRBD1. The germline gives CDR1 SGHTA, CDR2 FQGNSA. The junction had 12 bases not matched to a gene; V was cut back by 5 bases and J by 8 bases. The CDR3 has 15 residues. The CDR3 here is CASSIPDRGGRGYTF. As DNA, the CDR3 is TGTGCCAGCAGCATACCCGACAGGGGGGGACGAGGCTACACCTTC.

The V gene is TRBV9, the J gene TRBJ2-1, with 10 bases that match TRBD2. V dropped 3 bases and J dropped 7; count of bases not matched to a gene: 10. Per germline, CDR1 SGDLS and CDR2 YYNGEE. This CDR3 has 16 residues. As DNA, the CDR3 is TGTGCCAGCAGCGGCTCCCTAGCGGGGGCGGGGAATGAGCAGTTCTTC. Its translation: CASSGSLAGAGNEQFF.

The rearrangement joins TRBV7-8 to TRBJ1-5; D gene ambiguous. The germline CDR1 and CDR2 sequences are SGHVS and FQNEAQ. The CDR3 consists of 13 residues. Trimming removed 0 bases at V and 7 bases at J, with 7 bases between. The CDR3 nucleotides are TGTGCCAGCAGCTTAGCTCGAGAACAGCCCCAGCATTTT. Translating gives CASSLAREQPQHF.

The rearrangement uses TRBV28 and TRBJ2-7; a possible D gene is TRBD1 (6 bases). Trimming took 6 bases from V and 1 from J, leaving 13 bases between them. CDR1 is MDHEN and CDR2 is SYDVKM in the germline V gene. The CDR3 runs to 14 residues. In DNA form, the CDR3 reads TGTGCCAGCAGGAGGGGGAGAGGTTCCTACGAGCAGTACTTC. It encodes CASRRGRGSYEQYF.

This sequence joins TRBV12-5 and TRBJ2-7, with 8 bases matching TRBD1. The CDR3 extends over 13 amino acids. Germline loops: CDR1 LGHNT, CDR2 FRNRAP. Trimming at V came to 6 bases and at J to 4 bases, leaving 5 bases not matched to a gene. CDR3 bases: TGTGCTAGTGGCCAAGGGACAGGTTACGAGCAGTACTTC. It encodes CASGQGTGYEQYF.